The source of this T cell receptor beta chain is a study of control samples from healthy donors and cancer patients. Clones were read by immunoSEQ multiplex PCR, and TCRdb kept only the in-frame ones, dropping some. Of 100,000 to 150,000 clones listed, 92% are singletons. Germline assignment: CDR1 SGHTA and CDR2 FQGNSA. This CDR3 has 14 residues. J was trimmed by 3 bases and V by 5 bases; bases with no gene match: 6. The TCR originated in a young man in good health. The gene calls are TRBV7-2 and TRBJ1-2; 7 bases fit TRBD1. The sequenced sample was blood. The CDR3 loop reads CASSDRVPHYGYTF. The CDR3 coding sequence is TGTGCCAGCAGCGACAGGGTTCCTCACTATGGCTACACCTTC.